The 5 T cell receptor beta chains reported below all come from one sample, sequenced in a study of monozygotic twins with inflammatory bowel disease. TCRdb reprocessed the 5' RACE reads; each CDR3 protein has one entry and no DNA is given. This repertoire includes 300,000 to 450,000 distinct CDR3 sequences. Sequencing was done on a sample of blood. The receptor source for this set is a human donor with ulcerative colitis or Crohn's disease, or a healthy co-twin of an affected twin (not recorded which).

The genes are TRBV5-6 and TRBJ2-5; the D call of TRBD1 rests on TCRdb alone, since no DNA is present to check it. This CDR3 spans 14 amino acids. The germline CDR1 and CDR2 sequences are SGHDT and YYEEEE. The CDR3 reads CASSLMAGVETQYF.

V is TRBV20-1 and J is TRBJ2-1; TCRdb selects TRBD2, and the lack of DNA leaves this call unchecked. Germline lookup yields CDR1 DFQATT and CDR2 SNEGSKA (reference sequence). This CDR3 spans 14 amino acids. The CDR3 protein is CSARESGSHNEQFF.

The chain joins TRBV5-1 to TRBJ1-6. Germline assignment: CDR1 SGHRS and CDR2 YFSETQ. This CDR3 has 15 amino acids. The CDR3 loop is CASSLFSLGNSPLHF.

The chain employs TRBV2 and TRBJ1-5; TCRdb calls TRBD1, which cannot be checked without DNA. The CDR3 is 14 residues long. CDR1 is SNHLY and CDR2 is FYNNEI in the germline V gene. The CDR3 protein is CASSWTASNQPQHF.

The rearrangement links TRBV5-1 to TRBJ2-5; without DNA, the TCRdb call of TRBD1 cannot be checked. CDR1 is SGHRS, CDR2 YFSETQ, per germline. The CDR3 consists of 16 residues. CDR3 sequence: CASSLGRTGDQETQYF.